Below, 28 T cell receptor beta chains from the same sample are listed, as sequenced in a study of cytomegalovirus exposure and HLA in healthy donors. 13 Jbeta primers and 60 Vbeta primers were used for the PCR. The data were produced by immunoSEQ multiplex PCR, yet TCRdb's version contains in-frame clones alone and is incomplete. The table has 90,000 to 120,000 clones, over 9% seen once; the top ten hold 5.8%. Sequencing was carried out using PBMCs. The receptors stem from a man in his forties in good health and CMV-seropositive.

The chain joins TRBV7-2 to TRBJ2-7, with 7 bases lining up with TRBD1. J was trimmed by 13 bases and V by 5 bases; bases with no gene match: 14. This CDR3 spans 13 amino acids. The germline V gene has CDR1 SGHTA and CDR2 FQGNSA. CDR3 DNA: TGTGCCAGCAGCCCTCACCGACAGGGCAAGGTTTACTTC. It encodes CASSPHRQGKVYF. Filled out from reference TRBV7-2 and TRBJ2-7, the complete variable domain reads GAGVSQSPSNKVTEKGKDVELRCDPISGHTALYWYRQSLGQGLEFLIYFQGNSAPDKSGLPSDRFSAERTGGSVSTLTIQRTQQEDSAVYLCASSPHRQGKVYFGPGTRLTVT.

This clone was detected only a few times. The chain is built from TRBV5-1 and TRBJ1-1; D possibly corresponds to TRBD1 (5 bases). Germline V gene lookup returns CDR1 SGHRS and CDR2 YFSETQ. Trimming removed 4 bases from V and 5 bases from J, with 15 bases in between. This CDR3 is 14 amino acids long. CDR3 nucleotide sequence: TGCGCCAGCAGCCCAACAGGCTATGGTACTGAAGCTTTCTTT. It is translated as CASSPTGYGTEAFF.

The table lists this clone with a few counts. The J gene is TRBJ2-1, the V gene TRBV7-6, with 7 bases aligning to TRBD2. After removal of 1 base from V and 6 bases from J, the junction contained 12 bases not matched to a gene. Germline loops: CDR1 SGHVS, CDR2 FNYEAQ. The CDR3 totals 17 residues. CDR3 residues: CASSLGLGRERLNEQFF. CDR3 nucleotide sequence: TGTGCCAGCAGCTTAGGGCTGGGGAGGGAGAGGCTCAATGAGCAGTTCTTC.

The chain uses TRBV28 and TRBJ1-5, with D unclear. Trimming took 3 bases from V and 2 from J, leaving 8 bases between them. The CDR3 spans 14 residues. Per the germline V gene, CDR1 is MDHEN and CDR2 is SYDVKM. CDR3 in DNA: TGTGCCAGCAGTTTGGCTCGGGGCAATCAGCCCCAGCATTTT. Residues: CASSLARGNQPQHF.

The rearrangement uses TRBV2 and TRBJ2-3; possibly TRBD2 for D (6 bases). The germline CDR1 and CDR2 sequences are SNHLY and FYNNEI. The CDR3 covers 13 residues. V was shortened by 5 bases and J by 3 bases, with 9 bases between the two germline ends. The CDR3 DNA follows: TGTGCCAGCAGTAGCAGCGGGACAGATACGCAGTATTTT. Amino acids: CASSSSGTDTQYF.

This clone appeared once. This sequence joins TRBV6-6 and TRBJ2-1; 14 bases agree with TRBD2. After removal of 6 bases from V and 7 bases from J, the junction contained 5 bases not matched to a gene. The CDR3 has 15 residues. Germline assignment: CDR1 MNHNY and CDR2 SVGAGI (reference sequence). The CDR3 sequence is CASSLTSGRANEQFF. CDR3 DNA sequence: TGTGCCAGCAGCCTGACTAGCGGGAGGGCGAATGAGCAGTTCTTC.

The chain is built from TRBV6-1 and TRBJ2-2; TRBD1 aligns across 9 bases. This CDR3 is 16 amino acids long. V lost 4 bases to trimming and J lost 4 bases; unmatched junction nucleotides: 7. Germline V gene data show CDR1 as MNHNS and CDR2 as SASEGT. The chain's CDR3 is CASSGPGQGTTGELFF. CDR3 nucleotide sequence: TGTGCCAGCAGTGGACCGGGACAGGGAACCACCGGGGAGCTGTTTTTT.

This clone has just a few counts. This rearrangement joins TRBV14 to TRBJ2-3; 9 positions match TRBD2. Trimming at V came to 3 bases and at J to 5 bases, leaving 15 bases not matched to a gene. Germline V CDR1 and CDR2: SGHDN, FVKESK. This CDR3 spans 18 amino acids. The CDR3 coding sequence is TGTGCCAGCAGCCACCGGACTACGTTGACTAGCGGTAGAGATACGCAGTATTTT. Protein sequence: CASSHRTTLTSGRDTQYF.

This chain uses TRBV7-3 with TRBJ2-1, with 8 bases identical to TRBD1. Losses at the gene ends were 0 bases for V and 0 bases for J; bases not matched to a gene: 16. This CDR3 has 21 amino acids. Germline CDR1 reads SGHTA; CDR2 reads FQGTGA. CDR3 DNA sequence: TGTGCCAGCAGCTTAACAGGGAGCCCAGGGGGCCTATTTAGCTCCTACAATGAGCAGTTCTTC. It yields the protein CASSLTGSPGGLFSSYNEQFF. The whole variable domain, filled in from reference TRBV7-3 and TRBJ2-1, reads GAGVSQTPSNKVTEKGKYVELRCDPISGHTALYWYRQSLGQGPEFLIYFQGTGAADDSGLPNDRFFAVRPEGSVSTLKIQRTERGDSAVYLCASSLTGSPGGLFSSYNEQFFGPGTRLTVL.

The rearrangement joins TRBV9 to TRBJ1-5; D uncertain. The V gene's germline CDR1 is SGDLS and CDR2 YYNGEE. The CDR3 spans 14 residues. The V and J ends lost 0 bases and 1 base respectively, with 5 bases between them. The CDR3 DNA reads TGTGCCAGCAGCGTAGCAGGAAGCAATCAGCCCCAGCATTTT. Protein product: CASSVAGSNQPQHF.

This clone was recorded a few times. The chain carries TRBV4-1 and TRBJ1-5; D remains ambiguous. The V and J ends lost 1 base and 4 bases respectively, with 8 bases between them. Per the germline V gene, CDR1 is MGHRA and CDR2 is YSYEKL. CDR3 length: 14 residues. CDR3 DNA sequence: TGCGCCAGCAGCCAAGCAGCAGGAAATCAGCCCCAGCATTTT. Its protein is CASSQAAGNQPQHF.

This clone was seen many times. The chain uses TRBV9 and TRBJ1-5; maybe TRBD1 (6 bases). This CDR3 region has 21 residues. Trimming took off 4 bases at V and 3 bases at J, with 32 bases between the two ends. Germline CDR1 and CDR2: SGDLS and YYNGEE. This CDR3 is CASSTGRGDTGKEAYNQPQHF. CDR3 nucleotide sequence: TGTGCCAGCAGCACCGGCAGGGGTGATACGGGCAAAGAGGCTTACAATCAGCCCCAGCATTTT.

V gene TRBV5-4 combines with J gene TRBJ1-5; TRBD1 matches 12 bases. Trimming took 5 bases from V and 7 from J; bases not matched to a gene: 7. The germline V gene encodes CDR1 SGHNT and CDR2 YYREEE (reference sequence). The CDR3 spans 15 residues. This CDR3 is CASSWDRGPAQPQHF. CDR3 in DNA: TGTGCCAGCAGTTGGGACAGGGGGCCGGCCCAGCCCCAGCATTTT.

This clone came up a few times. The genes are TRBV13 and TRBJ2-7; 10 nucleotides line up with TRBD2. The CDR3 extends over 17 amino acids. V trimming: 5 bases; J trimming: 1 base; junction bases outside the gene matches: 11. From germline, CDR1 is PRHDT and CDR2 FYEKMQ (reference sequence). The CDR3, as DNA: TGTGCCAGCAGCCTAGCCCTAGCGGGAGTCAAATCCTACGAGCAGTACTTC. The encoded protein is CASSLALAGVKSYEQYF.

The V gene is TRBV7-9, the J gene TRBJ2-3, with D uncertain. The CDR3 sequence is 12 residues long. Deletions cut 7 bases from V and 5 bases from J, with 10 bases between. Germline V gives CDR1 SEHNR, CDR2 FQNEAQ (reference sequence). In DNA form, the CDR3 reads TGTGCCAGCATGGGTCAGGAAGATACGCAGTATTTT. Translation: CASMGQEDTQYF.

This clone appeared a few times. J is TRBJ2-6 and V is TRBV29-1; D might be TRBD1 (6 bases). CDR3 length equals 17 residues. Trimming removed 1 base from V and 0 bases from J, with 13 bases in between. Germline-derived CDR1 and CDR2 are SQVTM and ANQGSEA. CDR3 residues: CSVEVDSRSSGANVLTF. The CDR3 DNA follows: TGCAGCGTTGAAGTGGACAGCCGGAGCTCTGGGGCCAACGTCCTGACTTTC.

The chain joins TRBV7-6 to TRBJ1-2; D perhaps matches TRBD1 (5 bases). The germline gives CDR1 SGHVS, CDR2 FNYEAQ. The CDR3 has 13 amino acids. Trimming took off 5 bases at V and 4 bases at J, with 11 bases between the two ends. CDR3 loop: CASSPGGAYGYTF. Here the CDR3 DNA reads TGTGCCAGCAGCCCCGGGGGTGCCTATGGCTACACCTTC.

V usage is TRBV6-5 and J usage is TRBJ2-3; 7 nucleotides agree with TRBD1. Germline V gene lookup returns CDR1 MNHEY and CDR2 SVGAGI. CDR3 length: 15 residues. Trimming took 0 bases from V and 1 from J; bases not matched to a gene: 1. The CDR3 sequence: CASSYSDRGTDTQYF. The CDR3 nucleotides read TGTGCCAGCAGTTACTCCGACAGGGGCACAGATACGCAGTATTTT.

In this sample, this clone turned up a few times. This sequence joins TRBV2 and TRBJ1-4, with a weak D call TRBD1 (5 bases). Germline-derived CDR1 and CDR2 are SNHLY and FYNNEI. V was trimmed by 3 bases and J by 0 bases, leaving 8 bases between them. CDR3 length: 15 amino acids. The CDR3 is CASSEGGSTNEKLFF. CDR3 sequence (DNA): TGTGCCAGCAGTGAGGGGGGATCAACTAATGAAAAACTGTTTTTT.

The chain combines TRBV5-1 with TRBJ2-7, with 7 bases aligning to TRBD2. The CDR3 is 14 residues long. The V gene's germline CDR1 is SGHRS and CDR2 YFSETQ. With 1 base clipped from V and 3 bases from J, the junction kept 4 bases outside the gene matches. CDR3: CASSLSSGSYEQYF. CDR3 bases: TGCGCCAGCAGCTTGTCTAGCGGAAGCTACGAGCAGTACTTC.

The chain couples TRBV5-1 to TRBJ2-7; D possibly corresponds to TRBD1 (5 bases). Per germline, CDR1 SGHRS and CDR2 YFSETQ. This CDR3 spans 14 amino acids. Trimming removed 0 bases from V and 4 bases from J, with 11 bases in between. The chain's CDR3 is CASSLEGFSYEQYF. The CDR3 DNA follows: TGCGCCAGCAGCTTGGAGGGGTTTTCTTACGAGCAGTACTTC.

This rearrangement joins TRBV2 to TRBJ1-4, with TRBD1 matching over 7 bases. V was clipped by 6 bases and J by 8 bases; unmatched bases: 6. This CDR3 has 13 amino acids. Germline CDR1 SNHLY, CDR2 FYNNEI. The CDR3 loop reads CASRGTVGEKLFF. DNA of the CDR3: TGTGCCAGCAGAGGGACAGTAGGGGAAAAACTGTTTTTT.

This clone has more than one count but fewer than ten. J is TRBJ2-7 and V is TRBV5-1, with 8 bases aligning to TRBD2. Germline-derived CDR1 and CDR2 are SGHRS and YFSETQ. The CDR3 loop spans 14 amino acids. Losses at the gene ends were 4 bases for V and 6 bases for J; bases not matched to a gene: 9. As DNA, the CDR3 is TGCGCCAGCAGCGTGGGACTAGGGAGCTTCGAGCAGTACTTC. It yields the protein CASSVGLGSFEQYF.

The chain's CDR3 is CAVSGNEDTEAFF. In DNA, the CDR3 is TGTGCCGTCTCGGGTAATGAGGACACTGAAGCTTTCTTT. The V and J genes are TRBV6-5 and TRBJ1-1, with D unresolved. V was cut by 11 bases and J by 3 bases, with 16 bases left in between. CDR3 length: 13 residues. Germline V gene sequence: CDR1 MNHEY, CDR2 SVGAGI.

This chain uses TRBV13 with TRBJ1-1, with D perhaps TRBD1 (6 bases). The length of the CDR3 is 14 residues. Germline-derived CDR1 and CDR2 are PRHDT and FYEKMQ (reference sequence). Trimming cost V 4 bases and J 6 bases, with 15 bases left between them. CDR3 nucleotide sequence: TGTGCCAGCAGCTCCTTACAGGGTCGGTCTGAAGCTTTCTTT. Its protein is CASSSLQGRSEAFF.

The chain joins TRBV5-8 to TRBJ2-1, with no clear D. This CDR3 contains 14 residues. Trimming removed 4 bases from V and 0 bases from J, with 8 bases in between. Germline CDR1 is SGHTS and CDR2 is YDEGEE. The CDR3 is CASSHDSSYNEQFF. The CDR3 nucleotides read TGTGCCAGCAGCCACGACTCCTCCTACAATGAGCAGTTCTTC.

About this clone itself: The sample contains more than one DNA sequence encoding this CDR3. The V call is TRBV27, the J call TRBJ2-7; TRBD2 matches at 10 bases. CDR1 is MNHEY, CDR2 SMNVEV, per germline (reference sequence). This CDR3 contains 14 residues. The trim removed 5 bases at V and 1 base at J, leaving 2 bases unmatched. CDR3 DNA sequence: TGTGCCAGCAGTCCGACTAGCGGGTCCTACGAGCAGTACTTC. Translated, it gives CASSPTSGSYEQYF.

Only a few counts were recorded for this clone. The chain combines TRBV11-2 with TRBJ1-1; D is undetermined. CDR1 and CDR2 (germline): SGHAT, FQNNGV. Trimming left V 6 bases short and J 0 bases short, with 11 bases between. The CDR3 runs 14 residues. CDR3 DNA sequence: TGTGCCAGCAGACGTATTGCGATGAACACTGAAGCTTTCTTT. Protein: CASRRIAMNTEAFF. Together with reference TRBV11-2 and TRBJ1-1, the CDR3 gives the full variable domain: EAGVAQSPRYKIIEKRQSVAFWCNPISGHATLYWYQQILGQGPKLLIQFQNNGVVDDSQLPKDRFSAERLKGVDSTLKIQPAKLEDSAVYLCASRRIAMNTEAFFGQGTRLTVV.